Given below is one T cell receptor beta chain in context. Sequenced by immunoSEQ multiplex PCR; TCRdb stores in-frame clones only, minus some. The sample records about 200,000 clones, roughly nine tenths being singletons. This entry belongs to a study of blood T cell repertoires in COVID-19. The sequence derives from a woman aged 50 to 60 with acute or convalescent COVID-19. The sequenced material came from peripheral blood.

The CDR3 loop reads CATSEGGLGTDTQYF. The DNA for the CDR3 is TGTGCCACCAGTGAGGGCGGACTAGGCACAGATACGCAGTATTTT. This chain links TRBV24-1 with TRBJ2-3; TRBD2 matches 7 bases. The CDR3 covers 15 residues. Germline V lookup: CDR1 KGHDR, CDR2 SFDVKD. V trimming: 4 bases; J trimming: 1 base; junction bases outside the gene matches: 4.